This is a list of T cell receptor beta chains from one sample in a study of blood T cells in healthy people across ages. In TCRdb, the 5' RACE reads were re-called with MiXCR into one record per CDR3 protein. The table lists more than 800,000 distinct CDR3 sequences, around 26% of them singletons. The sample was blood. The source of these receptors is a woman older than 75 in good health. The CDR3 runs from the conserved cysteine through the conserved F or W. D genes are given only for firm matches. The size entry is marked missing in some rows and otherwise reads once, few, many or a size class.

CDR3: CAWTTGPGGTQYF; DNA: TGTGCCTGGACTACAGGGCCTGGGGGTACGCAGTATTTT; size: .; D: .; J: TRBJ2-3; V: TRBV30
CDR3: CAVQGGGAPADTQYF; DNA: TGTGCCGTCCAGGGGGGGGGCGCCCCGGCAGATACGCAGTATTTT; size: .; D: .; J: TRBJ2-3; V: TRBV10-3
CDR3: CSAWDRGRPPDTQYF; DNA: TGCAGTGCTTGGGACAGGGGGCGCCCCCCAGATACGCAGTATTTT; size: few; D: TRBD1; J: TRBJ2-3; V: TRBV20-1
CDR3: CASSQVRGGGETQYF; DNA: TGCGCCAGCAGCCAAGTACGAGGGGGCGGCGAGACCCAGTACTTC; size: many; D: TRBD1; J: TRBJ2-5; V: TRBV4-1
CDR3: CASSLGRDFWTGELFF; DNA: TGTGCCAGCAGCTTGGGCAGGGACTTTTGGACCGGGGAGCTGTTTTTT; size: .; D: .; J: TRBJ2-2; V: TRBV5-6
CDR3: CASRRPGTGIYGYTF; DNA: TGTGCCAGCAGACGTCCCGGGACAGGGATCTATGGCTACACCTTC; size: few; D: TRBD1; J: TRBJ1-2; V: TRBV5-6
CDR3: CASSSPGLAGGSSYDEQFF; DNA: TGTGCCAGCAGCTCTCCGGGACTAGCGGGGGGTTCCTCCTACGATGAGCAGTTTTTC; size: .; D: TRBD2; J: TRBJ2-1; V: TRBV7-2
CDR3: CASSPTGAAQPQHF; DNA: TGTGCCAGCAGCCCGACAGGGGCTGCTCAGCCCCAGCATTTT; size: many; D: TRBD1; J: TRBJ1-5; V: TRBV4-2
CDR3: CASTSGSSYEQYF; DNA: TGTGCCAGCACGTCCGGCAGCTCCTACGAGCAGTACTTC; size: many; D: .; J: TRBJ2-7; V: TRBV28
CDR3: CASNSLGEAFF; DNA: TGTGCCAGCAATAGCCTGGGAGAAGCTTTCTTT; size: .; D: .; J: TRBJ1-1; V: TRBV6-2/TRBV6-3
CDR3: CASSLWGSGAVDTQYF; DNA: TGTGCCAGCAGCCTTTGGGGTAGCGGGGCGGTAGATACGCAGTATTTT; size: .; D: TRBD2; J: TRBJ2-3; V: TRBV11-2
CDR3: CASSLSRGGEYGYTF; DNA: TGTGCCAGCAGTTTATCGAGGGGCGGGGAATATGGCTACACCTTC; size: many; D: .; J: TRBJ1-2; V: TRBV27
CDR3: CSAERTGGYEQYF; DNA: TGCAGTGCCGAAAGGACAGGGGGTTACGAGCAGTACTTC; size: .; D: TRBD1; J: TRBJ2-7; V: TRBV20-1